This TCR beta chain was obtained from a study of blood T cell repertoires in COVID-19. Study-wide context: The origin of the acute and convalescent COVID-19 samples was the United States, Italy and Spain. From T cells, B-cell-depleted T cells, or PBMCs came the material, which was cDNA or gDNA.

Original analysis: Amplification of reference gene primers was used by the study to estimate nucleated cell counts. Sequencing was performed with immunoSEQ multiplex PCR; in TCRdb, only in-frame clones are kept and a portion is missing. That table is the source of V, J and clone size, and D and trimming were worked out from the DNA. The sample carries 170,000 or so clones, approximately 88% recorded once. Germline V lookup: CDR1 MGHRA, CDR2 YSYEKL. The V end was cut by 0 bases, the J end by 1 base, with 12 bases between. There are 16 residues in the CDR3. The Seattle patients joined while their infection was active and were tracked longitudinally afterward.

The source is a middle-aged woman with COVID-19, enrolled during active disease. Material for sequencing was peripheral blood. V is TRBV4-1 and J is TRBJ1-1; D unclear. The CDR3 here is CASSQDRGGWNTEAFF. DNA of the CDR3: TGCGCCAGCAGCCAAGATCGTGGAGGGTGGAACACTGAAGCTTTCTTT.